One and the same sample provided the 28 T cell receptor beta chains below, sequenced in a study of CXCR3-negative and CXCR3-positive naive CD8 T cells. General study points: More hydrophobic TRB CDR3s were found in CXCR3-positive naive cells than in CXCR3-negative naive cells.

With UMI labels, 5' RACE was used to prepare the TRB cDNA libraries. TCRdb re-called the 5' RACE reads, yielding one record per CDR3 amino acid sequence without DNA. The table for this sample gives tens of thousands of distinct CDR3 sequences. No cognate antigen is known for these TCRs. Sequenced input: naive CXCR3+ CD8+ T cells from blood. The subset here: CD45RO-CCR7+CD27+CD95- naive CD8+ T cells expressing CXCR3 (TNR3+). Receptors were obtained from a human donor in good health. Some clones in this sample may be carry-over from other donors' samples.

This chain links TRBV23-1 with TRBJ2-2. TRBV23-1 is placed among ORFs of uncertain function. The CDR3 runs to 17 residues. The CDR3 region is CASSQTRRKRDTGELFF.

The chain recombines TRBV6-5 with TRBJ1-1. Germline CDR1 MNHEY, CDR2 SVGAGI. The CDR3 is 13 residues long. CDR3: CASAVGVNTEAFF.

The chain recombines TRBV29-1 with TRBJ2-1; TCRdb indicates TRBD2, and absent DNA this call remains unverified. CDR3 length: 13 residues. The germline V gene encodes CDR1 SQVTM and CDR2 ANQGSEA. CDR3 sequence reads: CSVVLAVYNEQFF.

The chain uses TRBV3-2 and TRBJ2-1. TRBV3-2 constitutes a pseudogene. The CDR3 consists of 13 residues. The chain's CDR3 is CASSSQSCEARFF.

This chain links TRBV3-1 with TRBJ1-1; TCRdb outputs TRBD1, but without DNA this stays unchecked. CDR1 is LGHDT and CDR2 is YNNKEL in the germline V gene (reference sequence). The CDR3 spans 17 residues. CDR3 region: CASSPRRDRGPGAEAFF.

The CDR3: CASRPGQGNGEQYF. The rearrangement joins TRBV6-2 or TRBV6-3 to TRBJ2-7; TCRdb's assignment of TRBD1 cannot be checked, as there is no DNA. The germline V gene has CDR1 MNHEY and CDR2 SVGEGT. This CDR3 is built from 14 residues.

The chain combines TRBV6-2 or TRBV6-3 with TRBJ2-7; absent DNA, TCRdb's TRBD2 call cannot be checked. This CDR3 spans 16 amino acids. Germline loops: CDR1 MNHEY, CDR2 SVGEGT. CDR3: CASSYYRLAEAYEQYF.

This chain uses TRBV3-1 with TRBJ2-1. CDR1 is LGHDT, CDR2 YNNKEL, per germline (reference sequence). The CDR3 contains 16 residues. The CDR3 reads CASSQIVGSLYNEQFF.

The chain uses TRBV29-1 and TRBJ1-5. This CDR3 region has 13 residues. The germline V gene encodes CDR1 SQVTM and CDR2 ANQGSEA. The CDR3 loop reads CSVEEGGEQPQHF.

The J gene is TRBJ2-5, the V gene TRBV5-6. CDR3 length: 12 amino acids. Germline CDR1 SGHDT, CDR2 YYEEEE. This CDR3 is CASSLTRETQYF. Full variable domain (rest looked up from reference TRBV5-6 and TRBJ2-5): DAGVTQSPTHLIKTRGQQVTLRCSPKSGHDTVSWYQQALGQGPQFIFQYYEEEERQRGNFPDRFSGHQFPNYSSELNVNALLLGDSALYLCASSLTRETQYFGPGTRLLVL.

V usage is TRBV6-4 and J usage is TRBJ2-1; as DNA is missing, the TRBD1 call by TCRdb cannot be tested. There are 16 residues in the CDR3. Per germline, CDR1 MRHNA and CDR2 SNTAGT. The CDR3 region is CASSDLATGDYNEQFF.

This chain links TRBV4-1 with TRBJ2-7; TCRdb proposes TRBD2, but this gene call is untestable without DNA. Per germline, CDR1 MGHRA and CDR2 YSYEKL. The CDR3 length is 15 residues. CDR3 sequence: CASSQVEGDTYEQYF.

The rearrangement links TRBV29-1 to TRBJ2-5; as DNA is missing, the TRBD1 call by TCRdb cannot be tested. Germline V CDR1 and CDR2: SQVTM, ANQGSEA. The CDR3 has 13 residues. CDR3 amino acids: CSVDEGGGETQYF.

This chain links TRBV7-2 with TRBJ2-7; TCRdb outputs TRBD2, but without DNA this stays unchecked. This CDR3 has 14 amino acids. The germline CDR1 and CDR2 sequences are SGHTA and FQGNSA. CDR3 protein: CASSFSGTSYEQYF.

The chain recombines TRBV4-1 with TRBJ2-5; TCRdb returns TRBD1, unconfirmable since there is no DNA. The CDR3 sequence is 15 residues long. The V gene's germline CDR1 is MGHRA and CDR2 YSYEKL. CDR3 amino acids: CASSGQGWYQETQYF.

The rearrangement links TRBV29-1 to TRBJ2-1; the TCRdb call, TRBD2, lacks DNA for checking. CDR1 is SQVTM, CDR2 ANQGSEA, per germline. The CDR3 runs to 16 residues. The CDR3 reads CSVVRVWREEGNEQFF.

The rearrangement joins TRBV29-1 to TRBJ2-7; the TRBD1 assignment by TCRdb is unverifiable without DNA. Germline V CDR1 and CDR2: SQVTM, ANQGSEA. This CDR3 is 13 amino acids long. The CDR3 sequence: CSVEGTGYYEQYF.

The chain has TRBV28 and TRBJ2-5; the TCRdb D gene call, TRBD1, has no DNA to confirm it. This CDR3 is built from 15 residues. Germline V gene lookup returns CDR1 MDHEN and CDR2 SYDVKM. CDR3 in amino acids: CASSWTVGDQETQYF.

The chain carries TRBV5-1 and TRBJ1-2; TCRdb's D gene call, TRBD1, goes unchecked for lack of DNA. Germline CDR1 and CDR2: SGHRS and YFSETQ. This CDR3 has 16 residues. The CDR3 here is CASSLAFSGADYGYTF.

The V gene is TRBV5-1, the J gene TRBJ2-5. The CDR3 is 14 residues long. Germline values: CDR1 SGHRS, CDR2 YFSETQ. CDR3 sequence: CASSLDRPQETQYF.

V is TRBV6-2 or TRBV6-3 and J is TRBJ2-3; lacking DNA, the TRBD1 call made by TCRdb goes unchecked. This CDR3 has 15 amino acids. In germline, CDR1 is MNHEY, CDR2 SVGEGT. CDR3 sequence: CASSHPASRVDTQYF.

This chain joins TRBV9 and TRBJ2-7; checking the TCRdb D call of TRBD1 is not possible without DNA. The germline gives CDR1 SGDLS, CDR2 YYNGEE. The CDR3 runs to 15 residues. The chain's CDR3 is CASSGGLADSYEQYF. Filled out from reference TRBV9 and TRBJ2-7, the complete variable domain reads DSGVTQTPKHLITATGQRVTLRCSPRSGDLSVYWYQQSLDQGLQFLIQYYNGEERAKGNILERFSAQQFPDLHSELNLSSLELGDSALYFCASSGGLADSYEQYFGPGTRLTVT.

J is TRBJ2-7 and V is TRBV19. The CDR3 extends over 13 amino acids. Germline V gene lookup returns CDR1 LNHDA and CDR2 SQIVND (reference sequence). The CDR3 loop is CASREDLSYEQYF.

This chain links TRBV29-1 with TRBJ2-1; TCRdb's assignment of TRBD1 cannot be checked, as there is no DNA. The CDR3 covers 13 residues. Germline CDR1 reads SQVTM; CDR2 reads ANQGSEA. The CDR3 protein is CSVRDRDYNEQFF.

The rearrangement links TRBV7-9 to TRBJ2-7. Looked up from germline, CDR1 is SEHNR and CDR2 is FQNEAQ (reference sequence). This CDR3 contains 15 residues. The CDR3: CASSPRRESSYEQYF.

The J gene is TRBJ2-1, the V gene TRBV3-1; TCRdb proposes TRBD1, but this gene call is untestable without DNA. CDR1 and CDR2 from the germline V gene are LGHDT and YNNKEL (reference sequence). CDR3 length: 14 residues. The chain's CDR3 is CASSRTGGGNEQFF.

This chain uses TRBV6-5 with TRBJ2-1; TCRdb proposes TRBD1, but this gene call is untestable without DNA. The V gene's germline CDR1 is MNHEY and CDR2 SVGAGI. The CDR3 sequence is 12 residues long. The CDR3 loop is CATRTGYNEQFF.

The CDR3 sequence: CASSLLRSHYEQYF. This chain connects TRBV28 to TRBJ2-7; TCRdb indicates TRBD1, and absent DNA this call remains unverified. Per germline, CDR1 MDHEN and CDR2 SYDVKM. The CDR3 consists of 14 residues.